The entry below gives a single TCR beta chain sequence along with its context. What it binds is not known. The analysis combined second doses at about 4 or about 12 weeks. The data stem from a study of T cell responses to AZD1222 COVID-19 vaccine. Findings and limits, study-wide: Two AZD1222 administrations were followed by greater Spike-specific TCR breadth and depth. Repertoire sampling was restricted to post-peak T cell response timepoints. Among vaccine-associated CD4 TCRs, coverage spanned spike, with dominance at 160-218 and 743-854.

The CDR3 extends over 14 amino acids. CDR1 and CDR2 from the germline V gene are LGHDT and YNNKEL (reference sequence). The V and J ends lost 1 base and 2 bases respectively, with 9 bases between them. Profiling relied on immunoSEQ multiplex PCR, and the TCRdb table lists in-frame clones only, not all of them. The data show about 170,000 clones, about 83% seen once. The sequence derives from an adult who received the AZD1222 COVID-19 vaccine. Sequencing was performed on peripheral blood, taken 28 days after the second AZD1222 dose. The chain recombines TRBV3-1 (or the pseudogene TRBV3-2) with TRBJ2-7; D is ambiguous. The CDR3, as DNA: TGTGCCAGCAGCCAAGCCTACAATGCCTACGAGCAGTACTTC. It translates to CASSQAYNAYEQYF.